The 13 T cell receptor beta chains listed next were all sequenced from one sample in a study of CD8 T cells in Susac syndrome. Reverse transcription of roughly 0.5 to 1 ug RNA was performed with random hexamers. TCRdb itself ran the immunoSEQ multiplex PCR reads through MiXCR, one entry per CDR3 protein. The table includes some 300,000 distinct CDR3 sequences, about nine tenths detected once. The sequenced sample consisted of CD8+ T cells from PBMCs. These TCRs come from a human donor with multiple sclerosis.

The genes are TRBV7-9 and TRBJ2-7; TRBD2 might be the D (5 bases). Trimming cost V 4 bases and J 1 base, with 14 bases left between them. The length of the CDR3 is 15 residues. Per the germline V gene, CDR1 is SEHNR and CDR2 is FQNEAQ (reference sequence). CDR3 nucleotides: TGTGCCAGCAGCTACAGCGGTTTAAGTTCCTACGAGCAGTACTTC. Amino acid sequence: CASSYSGLSSYEQYF.

The chain combines TRBV4-3 with TRBJ2-1; D gene unclear. The V end was cut by 3 bases, the J end by 8 bases, with 14 bases between. In germline, CDR1 is LGHNA, CDR2 YSLEER. The CDR3 consists of 14 residues. The chain's CDR3 is CASSHLGTGDEQFF. DNA of the CDR3: TGCGCCAGCAGCCACCTCGGCACTGGGGATGAGCAGTTCTTC.

The rearrangement uses TRBV29-1 and TRBJ2-3; 9 positions match TRBD2. J was trimmed by 2 bases and V by 5 bases; bases with no gene match: 5. The CDR3 sequence is 14 residues long. Per germline, CDR1 SQVTM and CDR2 ANQGSEA. For the CDR3, the DNA is TGCAGCGTTTTGTGGACTAGCGTCACAGATACGCAGTATTTT. It is translated as CSVLWTSVTDTQYF.

The chain has TRBV9 and TRBJ2-1; D remains ambiguous. V shed 0 bases and J shed 8 bases, with 9 bases lying between them. This CDR3 spans 13 amino acids. CDR1 SGDLS and CDR2 YYNGEE come from the germline V gene. CDR3 sequence: CASSVVGVDEQFF. The CDR3 coding sequence is TGTGCCAGCAGCGTAGTAGGAGTGGATGAGCAGTTCTTC. The variable domain in full, completed from reference TRBV9 and TRBJ2-1, reads DSGVTQTPKHLITATGQRVTLRCSPRSGDLSVYWYQQSLDQGLQFLIQYYNGEERAKGNILERFSAQQFPDLHSELNLSSLELGDSALYFCASSVVGVDEQFFGPGTRLTVL.

The chain employs TRBV9 and TRBJ2-1, with 8 bases fitting TRBD2. V dropped 1 base and J dropped 7; count of bases not matched to a gene: 4. CDR3 length equals 14 residues. Germline V gene sequence: CDR1 SGDLS, CDR2 YYNGEE. DNA of the CDR3: TGTGCCAGCAGCGTATGGGGACTAGTGAATGAGCAGTTCTTC. Translation: CASSVWGLVNEQFF.

This chain connects TRBV29-1 to TRBJ2-1; D is ambiguous. V lost 3 bases to trimming and J lost 7 bases, with 13 bases between them. The CDR3 totals 13 residues. CDR1 and CDR2 from the germline V gene are SQVTM and ANQGSEA. The CDR3 DNA is TGCAGCGTTGATCCCACCGCTTCGAATGAGCAGTTCTTC. Its protein is CSVDPTASNEQFF.

This CDR3 is CASKVRGWGNMNTEAFF. DNA for the CDR3: TGTGCCAGCAAAGTGAGGGGTTGGGGGAACATGAACACTGAAGCTTTCTTT. This chain links TRBV7-8 with TRBJ1-1; TRBD1 is a possible D gene (5 bases). V was pared by 7 bases and J by 0 bases, with 21 bases between. The CDR3 extends over 17 amino acids. The germline V gene has CDR1 SGHVS and CDR2 FQNEAQ.

The V call is TRBV9, the J call TRBJ1-2; possible D gene TRBD1, 5 bases. The V and J ends lost 0 bases and 4 bases respectively, with 13 bases between them. The germline CDR1 and CDR2 sequences are SGDLS and YYNGEE. There are 15 residues in the CDR3. The DNA of the CDR3 is TGTGCCAGCAGCGTAGGGACACCTAGCCCCTATGGCTACACCTTC. Amino acid sequence: CASSVGTPSPYGYTF. Drawing the rest from reference TRBV9 and TRBJ1-2, the complete variable domain is DSGVTQTPKHLITATGQRVTLRCSPRSGDLSVYWYQQSLDQGLQFLIQYYNGEERAKGNILERFSAQQFPDLHSELNLSSLELGDSALYFCASSVGTPSPYGYTFGSGTRLTVV.

The rearrangement joins TRBV28 to TRBJ2-7; D not resolved. Looked up from germline, CDR1 is MDHEN and CDR2 is SYDVKM. With 5 bases removed from V and 6 bases from J, the gap between germline ends came to 17 bases. The CDR3 loop spans 14 amino acids. This CDR3 is CASSPALFFGEQYF. CDR3 sequence (DNA): TGTGCCAGCAGTCCCGCCCTTTTCTTCGGCGAGCAGTACTTC. Full variable domain (outside the CDR3, taken from reference TRBV28 and TRBJ2-7): DVKVTQSSRYLVKRTGEKVFLECVQDMDHENMFWYRQDPGLGLRLIYFSYDVKMKEKGDIPEGYSVSREKKERFSLILESASTNQTSMYLCASSPALFFGEQYFGPGTRLTVT.

The J gene is TRBJ2-7, the V gene TRBV19; the D is unclear. Per the germline V gene, CDR1 is LNHDA and CDR2 is SQIVND (reference sequence). This CDR3 contains 15 residues. The germline V and J ends were trimmed by 3 bases and 1 base, with 13 bases remaining between them. For the CDR3, the DNA is TGTGCCAGTAGTATCGGGCTTGCCACTTCCTACGAGCAGTACTTC. Translated, it gives CASSIGLATSYEQYF. The full variable domain, rest sourced from reference TRBV19 and TRBJ2-7, is DGGITQSPKYLFRKEGQNVTLSCEQNLNHDAMYWYRQDPGQGLRLIYYSQIVNDFQKGDIAEGYSVSREKKESFPLTVTSAQKNPTAFYLCASSIGLATSYEQYFGPGTRLTVT.

J is TRBJ1-1 and V is TRBV5-4, with TRBD1 identical over 10 bases. CDR1 and CDR2 from the germline V gene are SGHNT and YYREEE (reference sequence). V was clipped by 3 bases and J by 4 bases; unmatched bases: 12. The CDR3 loop spans 17 amino acids. DNA of the CDR3: TGTGCCAGCAGCTCCCGGGACAGGGGCCGTCGGGGCACTGAAGCTTTCTTT. It is translated as CASSSRDRGRRGTEAFF.

This clonotype is a singleton in its sample. The CDR3 region has the DNA TGTGCCAGCAGCGCATCACGGACAGCCCTCTACAATGAGCAGTTCTTC. Translated: CASSASRTALYNEQFF. The rearrangement uses TRBV9 and TRBJ2-1; perhaps TRBD1 as D (6 bases). Trimming took 3 bases from V and 3 from J, leaving 16 bases between them. Germline V gene lookup returns CDR1 SGDLS and CDR2 YYNGEE. The CDR3 runs to 16 residues.

This chain links TRBV5-4 with TRBJ2-7; weak D call: TRBD2 (6 bases). This CDR3 has 14 residues. Trimming cost V 2 bases and J 4 bases, with 13 bases left between them. The V gene's germline CDR1 is SGHNT and CDR2 YYREEE (reference sequence). The CDR3: CASSLATRPYEQYF. The DNA for the CDR3 is TGTGCCAGCAGCTTAGCGACTAGGCCGTACGAGCAGTACTTC. Based on the CDR3 plus reference TRBV5-4 and TRBJ2-7, the full variable domain is ETGVTQSPTHLIKTRGQQVTLRCSSQSGHNTVSWYQQALGQGPQFIFQYYREEENGRGNFPPRFSGLQFPNYSSELNVNALELDDSALYLCASSLATRPYEQYFGPGTRLTVT.